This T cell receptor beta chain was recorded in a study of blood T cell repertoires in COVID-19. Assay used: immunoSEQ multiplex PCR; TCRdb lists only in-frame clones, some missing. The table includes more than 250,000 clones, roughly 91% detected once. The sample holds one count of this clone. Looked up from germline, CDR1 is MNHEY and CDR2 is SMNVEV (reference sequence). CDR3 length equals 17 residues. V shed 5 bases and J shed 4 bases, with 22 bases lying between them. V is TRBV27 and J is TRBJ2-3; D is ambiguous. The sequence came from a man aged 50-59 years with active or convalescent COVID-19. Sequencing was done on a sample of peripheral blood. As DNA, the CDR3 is TGTGCCAGCAGTCAACGTATTCCGGGTTCTAGAGCAGATACGCAGTATTTT. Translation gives CASSQRIPGSRADTQYF.